The 27 T cell receptor beta chains below come from one sample, sequenced in a study of cytomegalovirus exposure and HLA in healthy donors listed by TCRdb under 2017. Library preparation used the immunoSEQ multiplex PCR assay. TCRdb carries this immuneACCESS record with in-frame sequences only. Its versions omit some clonotypes, under half of them owing to an unresolved V gene in the studies checked, with the rest unexplained. The sample contains some 80,000 clones, 96% of them found a single time. The top ten hold about 1.3% of the sample. The source material was PBMCs. All receptors derive from a young woman in good health and CMV-seronegative.

The chain has TRBV19 and TRBJ2-1; TRBD2 might be the D (6 bases). CDR1 is LNHDA, CDR2 SQIVND, per germline (reference sequence). V lost 1 base, J lost 9 bases, and 13 bases lay in between. The CDR3 spans 14 residues. The CDR3: CASSIAGLLGEQFF. CDR3 DNA sequence: TGTGCCAGTAGTATAGCAGGACTATTAGGTGAGCAGTTCTTC.

V usage is TRBV4-1 and J usage is TRBJ1-2; 7 bases fit TRBD1. Germline V gene data show CDR1 as MGHRA and CDR2 as YSYEKL. J lost 6 bases, V lost 4 bases, and 11 bases had no gene match. This CDR3 has 15 residues. The CDR3 is CASSPSGRGKNGYTF. CDR3 bases: TGCGCCAGCAGCCCATCCGGCAGGGGGAAGAATGGCTACACCTTC.

The chain combines TRBV28 with TRBJ2-5, with D perhaps matching TRBD1 (6 bases). The CDR3 runs 14 residues. V lost 2 bases and J 5 bases, leaving 12 bases between the germline ends. The germline V gene encodes CDR1 MDHEN and CDR2 SYDVKM. DNA for the CDR3: TGTGCCAGCAGTTTAGCGCCAGGGGCGGAGACCCAGTACTTC. Protein: CASSLAPGAETQYF.

About this clone itself: Since the CDR3 does not end with the conserved phenylalanine or tryptophan, this likely comes from a read error. It is unclear where the CDR3 begins or ends on the DNA, so no DNA is shown, and the CDR3 is as TCRdb lists it. CDR3 in amino acids: CASSSRGQGPLPLA. The J gene is TRBJ1-2, the V gene TRBV7-9; TRBD1 is the table's D call, not checked against the DNA. The CDR3 length equals 14 residues, ends included. Germline CDR1 and CDR2: SEHNR and FQNEAQ (reference sequence).

The rearrangement uses TRBV5-6 and TRBJ2-2; 7 nucleotides align to TRBD1. V was clipped by 2 bases and J by 5 bases; unmatched bases: 3. Germline lookup yields CDR1 SGHDT and CDR2 YYEEEE. The CDR3 is 14 residues long. The chain's CDR3 is CASSFYRGTGELFF. In nucleotides, the CDR3 is TGTGCCAGCAGCTTCTACAGGGGTACCGGGGAGCTGTTTTTT. The full variable domain, rest sourced from reference TRBV5-6 and TRBJ2-2, is DAGVTQSPTHLIKTRGQQVTLRCSPKSGHDTVSWYQQALGQGPQFIFQYYEEEERQRGNFPDRFSGHQFPNYSSELNVNALLLGDSALYLCASSFYRGTGELFFGEGSRLTVL.

CDR3 in DNA: TGTGCCAGCAGCCGTATCGGACACCTCTACAATGAGCAGTTCTTC. It specifies CASSRIGHLYNEQFF. This chain joins TRBV6-4 and TRBJ2-1, with D maybe TRBD1 (5 bases). Germline V gene sequence: CDR1 MRHNA, CDR2 SNTAGT. The CDR3 consists of 15 residues. V was shortened by 6 bases and J by 3 bases, with 15 bases between the two germline ends.

In this sample, this clone turned up once. Compared with germline, one end of the junction differs, possibly owing to a read error. The J gene is TRBJ2-3, the V gene TRBV5-1, with 13 positions matching TRBD2. The length of the CDR3 is 18 residues. CDR1 and CDR2 (germline): SGHRS, YFSETQ. This chain's CDR3 is CASSVTSGRPAGTDTQYF. The CDR3 coding sequence is TGCGCCAGCAGCGTGACTAGCGGGAGGCCGGCAGGCACCGATACGCAGTATTTT.

CDR3 residues: CASSPPWQDRDTQYF. The CDR3 DNA sequence: TGTGCCAGCAGCCCCCCATGGCAGGATCGGGATACGCAGTATTTT. The chain joins TRBV7-2 to TRBJ2-3; no firm D call. CDR3 length: 15 amino acids. Germline lookup yields CDR1 SGHTA and CDR2 FQGNSA. V was trimmed by 5 bases and J by 6 bases, leaving 18 bases between them.

The chain uses TRBV6-1 and TRBJ2-7; D is uncertain. V was shortened by 2 bases and J by 7 bases, with 12 bases between the two germline ends. Germline V gene lookup returns CDR1 MNHNS and CDR2 SASEGT. The CDR3 is 13 amino acids. The CDR3 DNA follows: TGTGCCAGCAGTGAAAGTAGTATTGTGGAGCAGTACTTC. It specifies CASSESSIVEQYF.

The rearrangement joins TRBV4-1 to TRBJ2-4; D remains ambiguous. Germline V gene data show CDR1 as MGHRA and CDR2 as YSYEKL. Trimming removed 0 bases at V and 7 bases at J, with 10 bases between. The CDR3 consists of 14 residues. Here the CDR3 DNA reads TGCGCCAGCAGCCAAGATCAAACGAGTAACATTCAGTACTTC. Its translation is CASSQDQTSNIQYF.

The rearrangement links TRBV28 to TRBJ2-7, with 8 positions matching TRBD1. The CDR3 runs 15 residues. From germline, CDR1 is MDHEN and CDR2 SYDVKM. The J segment lost 2 bases and the V segment lost 6 bases, leaving 9 bases of the junction unmatched. The DNA for the CDR3 is TGTGCCAGCAGCCAGATTGGACAGGGCCCCTACGAGCAGTACTTC. This translates into CASSQIGQGPYEQYF.

This chain's CDR3 is CASTPPGGQSPTNEKLFF. CDR3 in DNA: TGTGCCAGCACCCCCCCGGGGGGGCAATCGCCAACTAATGAAAAACTGTTTTTT. The chain uses TRBV28 and TRBJ1-4, with D possibly TRBD1 on 6 matching bases. This CDR3 is 18 amino acids long. V was pared by 7 bases and J by 0 bases, with 21 bases between. Germline V gene lookup returns CDR1 MDHEN and CDR2 SYDVKM.

This sequence joins TRBV27 and TRBJ2-1, with a tentative D call TRBD2 (5 bases). Trimming stripped 2 bases from V and 9 bases from J, with 5 bases between. The CDR3 length is 11 residues. Per germline, CDR1 MNHEY and CDR2 SMNVEV (reference sequence). CDR3: CASSLSGEQFF. CDR3 nucleotides: TGTGCCAGCAGTTTAAGCGGTGAGCAGTTCTTC.

The V call is TRBV27, the J call TRBJ2-7; 13 bases fit TRBD2. The length of the CDR3 is 15 residues. V shed 6 bases, J shed 5 bases, and the junction held 7 bases outside the gene matches. Germline V gives CDR1 MNHEY, CDR2 SMNVEV (reference sequence). DNA of the CDR3: TGTGCCAGCAGCCCACTAGCGGGAGGGCCCGACGAGCAGTACTTC. Protein sequence: CASSPLAGGPDEQYF.

The CDR3 region is CASSLTLKEYEQYF. DNA of the CDR3: TGTGCCAGCAGCTTAACCCTTAAGGAGTACGAGCAGTACTTC. V and J are TRBV7-9 and TRBJ2-7; D unresolved. Trimming removed 2 bases at V and 4 bases at J, with 12 bases between. Germline V gene lookup returns CDR1 SEHNR and CDR2 FQNEAQ (reference sequence). The CDR3 has 14 residues.

The rearrangement uses TRBV11-3 and TRBJ2-1, with TRBD1 matching 7 bases. CDR3 length: 15 amino acids. V shed 5 bases and J 8 bases; nucleotides not matched to a gene: 12. From germline, CDR1 is SGHNT and CDR2 YENEEA. Here the CDR3 DNA reads TGTGCCAGCAGCGGCCAGGCCGACAGGGAAGATGAGCAGTTCTTC. Its translation is CASSGQADREDEQFF.

V usage is TRBV28 and J usage is TRBJ2-1, with TRBD1 matching over 11 bases. The CDR3 is 16 residues long. Per the germline V gene, CDR1 is MDHEN and CDR2 is SYDVKM. J lost 6 bases, V lost 5 bases, and 9 bases had no gene match. CDR3: CASSLTGQGASNEQFF. The CDR3 DNA reads TGTGCCAGCAGTCTCACAGGACAGGGGGCTAGCAATGAGCAGTTCTTC.

The chain joins TRBV6-1 to TRBJ2-7, with 10 bases aligning to TRBD2. The V gene end was trimmed by 0 bases and the J gene end by 5 bases; junction bases not matched to a gene: 1. The V gene's germline CDR1 is MNHNS and CDR2 SASEGT. This CDR3 has 14 amino acids. CDR3 sequence reads: CASSEAGLANEQYF. DNA for the CDR3: TGTGCCAGCAGTGAAGCGGGACTAGCGAACGAGCAGTACTTC.

The chain couples TRBV2 to TRBJ2-1, with 12 bases aligning to TRBD2. CDR1 and CDR2 (germline): SNHLY, FYNNEI. The CDR3 totals 14 residues. Trimming took 6 bases from V and 7 from J; bases not matched to a gene: 4. Here the CDR3 reads CASSRLAGVNEQFF. Written as DNA, the CDR3 is TGTGCCAGCAGCAGACTAGCGGGAGTAAATGAGCAGTTCTTC. The variable domain in full, with the rest retrieved from reference TRBV2 and TRBJ2-1, is EPEVTQTPSHQVTQMGQEVILRCVPISNHLYFYWYRQILGQKVEFLVSFYNNEISEKSEIFDDQFSVERPDGSNFTLKIRSTKLEDSAMYFCASSRLAGVNEQFFGPGTRLTVL.

The V gene is TRBV4-2, the J gene TRBJ1-1; D is undetermined. V lost 4 bases and J 5 bases, leaving 11 bases between the germline ends. Germline V lookup: CDR1 LGHNA, CDR2 YNFKEQ. The CDR3 has 13 residues. CDR3 loop: CASSLPLETEAFF. CDR3 nucleotide sequence: TGTGCCAGCAGCCTCCCCCTCGAGACTGAAGCTTTCTTT.

The CDR3 DNA is TGTGCCAGCAGCCCCCAGCTAGCGGGATACAATGAGCAGTTCTTC. It is translated as CASSPQLAGYNEQFF. The chain joins TRBV7-7 to TRBJ2-1; 9 positions agree with TRBD2. CDR1 and CDR2 from the germline V gene are SSHAT and FNYEAQ (reference sequence). The V and J ends lost 5 bases and 4 bases, in that order; junction bases with no gene match: 6. The CDR3 extends over 15 amino acids.

The V call is TRBV21-1, the J call TRBJ2-3; the table's D call TRBD2 went unverified against the DNA. TRBV21-1 is a recognized pseudogene. This CDR3 is 16 amino acids long. This chain's CDR3 is CASSNFYDFYTDTQYF. The CDR3 region has the DNA TGTGCCAGCAGCAACTTTTACGACTTCTACACAGATACGCAGTATTTT.

J is TRBJ1-3 and V is TRBV27; perhaps TRBD1 as D (5 bases). Germline CDR1 is MNHEY and CDR2 is SMNVEV (reference sequence). Trimming took 2 bases from V and 2 from J, leaving 7 bases between them. This CDR3 region has 14 residues. CDR3 DNA sequence: TGTGCCAGCAGTTTAGCAGGGACTGGAAACACCATATATTTT. Translated: CASSLAGTGNTIYF.

CDR3 in amino acids: CASRGLGVGYGYTF. CDR3 sequence (DNA): TGTGCCAGCAGGGGACTGGGGGTTGGATATGGCTACACCTTC. The chain recombines TRBV6-5 with TRBJ1-2; D is perhaps TRBD1 (5 bases). Per the germline V gene, CDR1 is MNHEY and CDR2 is SVGAGI. Trimming stripped 6 bases from V and 5 bases from J, with 16 bases between. The CDR3 consists of 14 residues.

By proportion, this clone is medium-sized (0.01 to 0.1%). The J gene is TRBJ1-1, the V gene TRBV19; TRBD1 aligns across 10 bases. The CDR3 has 13 residues. The germline CDR1 and CDR2 sequences are LNHDA and SQIVND (reference sequence). The trim removed 0 bases at V and 8 bases at J, leaving 0 bases unmatched. The CDR3 DNA sequence: TGTGCCAGTAGTATAGAGGACAGGGGGGAAGCTTTCTTT. Its protein product is CASSIEDRGEAFF.

This clone has a single count. This chain uses TRBV6-6 with TRBJ1-3; maybe TRBD1 (6 bases). CDR3 size: 11 residues. Germline CDR1 reads MNHNY; CDR2 reads SVGAGI (reference sequence). The CDR3 DNA is TGTGCAGCGGGGGGCGGAAACACCATATATTTT. Its protein product is CAAGGGNTIYF.

The chain joins TRBV28 to TRBJ1-1; D call uncertain. The CDR3 covers 16 residues. V dropped 2 bases and J dropped 1 base, with 14 bases sitting between them. Germline V gives CDR1 MDHEN, CDR2 SYDVKM. The CDR3 DNA is TGTGCCAGCAGTTTAATTCGACTAGCGGCGAACACTGAAGCTTTCTTT. The encoded protein is CASSLIRLAANTEAFF.